These 21 T cell receptor beta chains share one sample of origin, sequenced in a study of CD8 T cells in Susac syndrome. RNA totalling roughly 0.45 to 1 ug underwent reverse transcription with random hexamers. One entry per CDR3 protein, called by TCRdb with MiXCR from the immunoSEQ multiplex PCR reads. The sample records about 300,000 distinct CDR3 sequences, 65% to 90% being singletons. Sequenced sample: CD8+ T cells from PBMCs. The receptors were gathered from a human donor with multiple sclerosis.

The chain joins TRBV27 to TRBJ2-5; D gene unclear. V was shortened by 10 bases and J by 4 bases, with 13 bases between the two germline ends. Germline CDR1 is MNHEY and CDR2 is SMNVEV (reference sequence). The CDR3 length is 12 residues. This CDR3 reads CATTSDRETQYF. The CDR3 DNA sequence: TGTGCCACGACCTCAGATAGAGAGACCCAGTACTTC.

This clonotype has only one observation. The V gene is TRBV4-3, the J gene TRBJ2-5; 8 nucleotides line up with TRBD1. The CDR3 spans 16 residues. From germline, CDR1 is LGHNA and CDR2 YSLEER. V lost 0 bases and J lost 2; bases outside the gene matches: 5. The CDR3 coding sequence is TGCGCCAGCAGCCAAGAAAGACAGGGGATACAAGAGACCCAGTACTTC. It specifies CASSQERQGIQETQYF.

The rearrangement joins TRBV5-1 to TRBJ2-1, with TRBD2 matching 8 bases. Germline values: CDR1 SGHRS, CDR2 YFSETQ. V dropped 4 bases and J dropped 0; count of bases not matched to a gene: 9. The CDR3 is 17 residues long. The CDR3 coding sequence is TGCGCCAGCAGCCCATCACAGAGCGGGAGCTCCTACAATGAGCAGTTCTTC. Translation: CASSPSQSGSSYNEQFF. Based on the CDR3 plus reference TRBV5-1 and TRBJ2-1, the full variable domain is KAGVTQTPRYLIKTRGQQVTLSCSPISGHRSVSWYQQTPGQGLQFLFEYFSETQRNKGNFPGRFSGRQFSNSRSEMNVSTLELGDSALYLCASSPSQSGSSYNEQFFGPGTRLTVL.

This clonotype has more than one count but fewer than ten. The chain joins TRBV6-2 or TRBV6-3 to TRBJ2-1; either TRBD1 or TRBD2 may supply D (5 bases each). Germline V CDR1 and CDR2: MNHEY, SVGEGT. Trimming stripped 7 bases from V and 6 bases from J, with 7 bases between. The CDR3 consists of 11 residues. CDR3 sequence (DNA): TGTGCCAGCATTGGGGGCAATGAGCAGTTCTTC. This sequence encodes CASIGGNEQFF.

This clonotype was detected once. The DNA for the CDR3 is TGTGCCAGCAACGAGGGACTAGCGGGAGGTAACAATGAGCAGTTCTTC. Translated: CASNEGLAGGNNEQFF. The rearrangement links TRBV5-6 to TRBJ2-1; 15 positions agree with TRBD2. In germline, CDR1 is SGHDT, CDR2 YYEEEE. J was trimmed by 5 bases and V by 6 bases; bases with no gene match: 6. The length of the CDR3 is 16 residues.

The genes are TRBV10-3 and TRBJ2-2, with 9 bases identical to TRBD2. With 9 bases clipped from V and 7 bases from J, the junction kept 9 bases outside the gene matches. This CDR3 has 14 residues. Germline V gene lookup returns CDR1 ENHRY and CDR2 SYGVKD. In DNA, the CDR3 is TGTGCCATTCGTAGCGGGAGAAAGCACGGGGAGCTGTTTTTT. Translated: CAIRSGRKHGELFF.

The chain joins TRBV25-1 to TRBJ2-1, with 7 bases that match TRBD2. The V gene end was trimmed by 3 bases and the J gene end by 13 bases; junction bases not matched to a gene: 12. The CDR3 runs to 14 residues. Germline values: CDR1 MGHDK, CDR2 SYGVNS. CDR3: CASSETGGSERQFF. The CDR3 DNA sequence: TGTGCCAGCAGTGAGACGGGAGGCAGCGAAAGACAGTTCTTC.

The chain carries TRBV6-5 and TRBJ1-5; no firm D call. Germline values: CDR1 MNHEY, CDR2 SVGAGI. The CDR3 totals 11 residues. V gave up 7 bases and J gave up 6 bases, with 7 bases separating them. In DNA form, the CDR3 reads TGTGCCAGCATGGACCTTCAGCCCCAGCATTTT. It translates to CASMDLQPQHF.

This chain uses TRBV28 with TRBJ2-7; 7 nucleotides line up with TRBD1. The V gene's germline CDR1 is MDHEN and CDR2 SYDVKM. The CDR3 has 15 amino acids. The junction had 10 bases not matched to a gene; V was cut back by 6 bases and J by 2 bases. CDR3 in DNA: TGTGCCAGCAGGCGGACCGACAGGGCCCCCTACGAGCAGTACTTC. This translates into CASRRTDRAPYEQYF.

The V gene is TRBV19, the J gene TRBJ2-7; 9 bases agree with TRBD1. The CDR3 has 14 residues. Losses at the gene ends were 3 bases for V and 6 bases for J; bases not matched to a gene: 6. Germline CDR1 LNHDA, CDR2 SQIVND (reference sequence). The CDR3 reads CASSIPDRGGEQYF. For the CDR3, the DNA is TGTGCCAGTAGTATCCCGGACAGGGGAGGCGAGCAGTACTTC.

On this clonotype itself: It is likely a read error, because the conserved phenylalanine at the end of the CDR3 is missing. The chain carries TRBV27 and TRBJ2-4, with 8 bases that match TRBD2. There are 15 residues in the CDR3. CDR1 and CDR2 (germline): MNHEY, SMNVEV (reference sequence). The J segment lost 3 bases and the V segment lost 5 bases, leaving 6 bases of the junction unmatched. CDR3: CASSPQRGGKNIQYI. The CDR3 DNA reads as TGTGCCAGCAGTCCCCAACGGGGGGGCAAAAACATTCAGTACATC.

V gene TRBV15 combines with J gene TRBJ2-7; D is possibly TRBD2 (5 bases). The CDR3 has 15 residues. Trimming removed 1 base from V and 0 bases from J, with 10 bases in between. Germline values: CDR1 LNHNV, CDR2 YYDKDF (reference sequence). The CDR3 protein is CATSRGAGPSYEQYF. The CDR3 DNA reads TGTGCCACCAGCAGAGGGGCGGGCCCCTCCTACGAGCAGTACTTC. Full variable domain (remainder filled in from reference TRBV15 and TRBJ2-7): DAMVIQNPRYQVTQFGKPVTLSCSQTLNHNVMYWYQQKSSQAPKLLFHYYDKDFNNEADTPDNFQSRRPNTSFCFLDIRSPGLGDTAMYLCATSRGAGPSYEQYFGPGTRLTVT.

The V call is TRBV14, the J call TRBJ2-7; D gene ambiguous. Per the germline V gene, CDR1 is SGHDN and CDR2 is FVKESK. This CDR3 contains 13 residues. The germline V and J ends were trimmed by 0 bases and 5 bases, with 8 bases remaining between them. The CDR3 nucleotides are TGTGCCAGCAGCCAAGAAACAGCTGACGAGCAGTACTTC. This gives the protein CASSQETADEQYF.

The chain couples TRBV29-1 to TRBJ2-2; 7 positions match TRBD1. V dropped 5 bases and J dropped 1; count of bases not matched to a gene: 4. Germline assignment: CDR1 SQVTM and CDR2 ANQGSEA. This CDR3 spans 14 amino acids. The CDR3 is CSVSGTENTGELFF. The DNA of the CDR3 is TGCAGCGTTTCCGGGACAGAGAACACCGGGGAGCTGTTTTTT.

The rearrangement links TRBV4-3 to TRBJ1-2; no clear D gene. CDR1 and CDR2 (germline): LGHNA, YSLEER. This CDR3 comprises 16 residues. Trimming cost V 0 bases and J 7 bases, with 18 bases left between them. The CDR3 region is CASSQDRSRPEGGYTF. CDR3 nucleotides: TGCGCCAGCAGCCAAGATCGATCCAGGCCAGAGGGTGGCTACACCTTC.

J is TRBJ2-1 and V is TRBV7-9; 9 bases are shared with TRBD2. Germline CDR1 reads SEHNR; CDR2 reads FQNEAQ (reference sequence). The V gene end was trimmed by 5 bases and the J gene end by 3 bases; junction bases not matched to a gene: 5. CDR3 length equals 15 residues. CDR3 nucleotide sequence: TGTGCCAGCAGCCGGGGACTAGCTTACTACAATGAGCAGTTCTTC. Protein: CASSRGLAYYNEQFF.

This clonotype was observed a few times. This chain uses TRBV6-1 with TRBJ1-1; tentative D call: TRBD1 (6 bases). The CDR3 has 12 residues. Germline CDR1 reads MNHNS; CDR2 reads SASEGT. Trimming took 6 bases from V and 10 from J, leaving 15 bases between them. The CDR3 region has the DNA TGTGCCAGCAGGCCCACAGGGTTGGCAGCTTTCTTT. It translates to CASRPTGLAAFF.

V gene TRBV27 combines with J gene TRBJ2-1, with 15 bases that match TRBD2. V gave up 4 bases and J gave up 9 bases; unmatched junction bases: 4. This CDR3 is built from 15 residues. The germline V gene encodes CDR1 MNHEY and CDR2 SMNVEV (reference sequence). The CDR3 spells CASSSGLAGGTEQFF. The CDR3 coding sequence is TGTGCCAGCAGTTCCGGACTAGCGGGGGGGACTGAGCAGTTCTTC.

This clonotype was observed a single time. V is TRBV28 and J is TRBJ2-4; 8 nucleotides align to TRBD2. V trimming: 10 bases; J trimming: 0 bases; junction bases outside the gene matches: 14. Germline loops: CDR1 MDHEN, CDR2 SYDVKM. CDR3 length: 17 amino acids. The CDR3 DNA reads TGTGCCATCGGACTAGCCGCCGGATCTATAGCCAAAAACATTCAGTACTTC. Translation gives CAIGLAAGSIAKNIQYF.

V gene TRBV24-1 combines with J gene TRBJ2-7; tentatively, D is TRBD1 or TRBD2 (5 bases each). CDR1 and CDR2 (germline): KGHDR, SFDVKD. The CDR3 loop spans 18 amino acids. The V and J ends lost 0 bases and 2 bases respectively, with 19 bases between them. This chain's CDR3 is CATSDLHFDRRGPYEQYF. CDR3 nucleotide sequence: TGTGCCACCAGTGATTTGCATTTTGACCGTCGGGGCCCCTACGAGCAGTACTTC.

The rearrangement links TRBV11-2 to TRBJ1-1; a weak D match, TRBD1 (5 bases). The CDR3 covers 16 residues. The V gene lost 5 bases and the J gene lost 0 bases, with 16 bases spanning the gap. Per the germline V gene, CDR1 is SGHAT and CDR2 is FQNNGV. This chain's CDR3 is CASSPAASGMNTEAFF. The CDR3 DNA is TGTGCCAGCAGCCCCGCCGCCTCAGGGATGAACACTGAAGCTTTCTTT.